The source of this TCR beta chain is a study of radiotherapy plus CTLA-4 blockade in lung cancer. Points from the study as a whole: With interferon-beta, early dynamics of blood T cell clones were reported to best predict response. The study found tumor-derived TCR clones expanded in blood after radiotherapy plus ipilimumab.

Germline V gene data show CDR1 as MGHRA and CDR2 as YSYEKL. The V segment lost 3 bases and the J segment 11 bases; nucleotides outside the gene matches: 12. The CDR3 length is 14 residues. Measured with immunoSEQ multiplex PCR; TCRdb has only the in-frame clones, and not every one. This table holds roughly 86,000 clones, around 83% found once. Worth noting for this clone: The antigen remains undetermined.

Focal radiation plus CTLA-4 blockade with ipilimumab was given to patients with chemo-refractory metastatic non-small-cell lung cancer. This TCR was sampled from a human donor with non-small cell lung cancer who had stable disease on radiotherapy plus ipilimumab. Source: peripheral blood, taken from a patient treated with radiotherapy plus ipilimumab. The J gene is TRBJ1-1, the V gene TRBV4-1; 7 positions match TRBD1. CDR3 sequence: CASSQTPTGRSAFF. The CDR3 DNA reads TGCGCCAGCAGCCAGACCCCGACAGGGCGGTCCGCTTTCTTT.